These T cell receptor beta chains were read from a single sample in a study of read filtering for tumor transcriptome and immune sequencing. One entry per CDR3 protein, called by TCRdb with MiXCR from the reads. This table has about 39,000 distinct CDR3 sequences, 13% to 15% appearing once. The sample consisted of a population of CD138-negative cells sorted from bone marrow. The source is a donor at least 40 years old with multiple myeloma. Each CDR3 is given with its conserved first and last residue. A D gene is named only where the DNA matches it firmly. Expanded clones get a size class; other rows say once, few or many, or leave the size out.

clone_size: NA
v_call: TRBV20-1
j_call: TRBJ1-1
d_call: NA
cdr3_nt: TGCAGTGCTAGATCAGAGGACACTAAAGCTTTCTTT
cdr3_aa: CSARSEDTKAFF

clone_size: many
v_call: TRBV6-5
j_call: TRBJ1-1
d_call: NA
cdr3_nt: TGTGCCACCAGGCGTCTGACTGAAGCTTTCTTT
cdr3_aa: CATRRLTEAFF

clone_size: NA
v_call: TRBV5-3
j_call: TRBJ2-5
d_call: TRBD1
cdr3_nt: TGTGCCAGAAGCTTGATAGGGACAGGGGGCGGAGAGACCCAGTACTTC
cdr3_aa: CARSLIGTGGGETQYF

clone_size: many
v_call: TRBV7-9
j_call: TRBJ2-7
d_call: NA
cdr3_nt: TGTGCCAGCAGCTCTCGGGACTTCCCCTACGAGCAGTACTTC
cdr3_aa: CASSSRDFPYEQYF

clone_size: many
v_call: TRBV9
j_call: TRBJ1-3
d_call: TRBD1
cdr3_nt: TGTGCCAGCAGCCGTACAGGGGCGTCTGGAAACACCATATATTTT
cdr3_aa: CASSRTGASGNTIYF

clone_size: many
v_call: TRBV11-2
j_call: TRBJ2-7
d_call: NA
cdr3_nt: TGTGCCAGCAGCCCTCCGGAGGGGGCGGAGGAGCAGTACTTC
cdr3_aa: CASSPPEGAEEQYF

clone_size: many
v_call: TRBV12-3/TRBV12-4
j_call: TRBJ2-5
d_call: TRBD2
cdr3_nt: TGTGCCAGCAGCCTAGGGACTAGCCAAGAGACCCAGTACTTC
cdr3_aa: CASSLGTSQETQYF

clone_size: NA
v_call: TRBV29-1
j_call: TRBJ2-7
d_call: TRBD1
cdr3_nt: TGCAGCGTTGAAGGGACAGGATACGAGCAGTACTTC
cdr3_aa: CSVEGTGYEQYF

clone_size: many
v_call: TRBV5-1
j_call: TRBJ1-1
d_call: NA
cdr3_nt: TGCGCCAGCGCCAGGGACAATCTGAACACTGAAGCTTTCTTT
cdr3_aa: CASARDNLNTEAFF

clone_size: many
v_call: TRBV5-6
j_call: TRBJ1-1
d_call: NA
cdr3_nt: TGTGCCAGCAGCTTGGTTTATGCCACTGAAGCTTTCTTT
cdr3_aa: CASSLVYATEAFF

clone_size: many
v_call: TRBV4-2
j_call: TRBJ2-5
d_call: TRBD2
cdr3_nt: TGTGCCAGCAGCCAGCTTCGTAGCGGGGGTGAAGGGGAGACCCAGTACTTC
cdr3_aa: CASSQLRSGGEGETQYF

clone_size: medium-sized
v_call: TRBV12-3/TRBV12-4
j_call: TRBJ2-2
d_call: NA
cdr3_nt: TGTGCCAGCAGGTCGATCGGGTACACCGGGGAGCTGTTTTTT
cdr3_aa: CASRSIGYTGELFF

clone_size: many
v_call: TRBV7-2
j_call: TRBJ1-1
d_call: NA
cdr3_nt: TGTGCCAGCAGCTTAGCTATGGGTGGGGAAGCTTTCTTT
cdr3_aa: CASSLAMGGEAFF

clone_size: medium-sized
v_call: TRBV6-5
j_call: TRBJ1-4
d_call: TRBD1
cdr3_nt: TGTGCCAGCTCCGACGTTCTTACAGGGGGGGGAAAACTGTTTTTT
cdr3_aa: CASSDVLTGGGKLFF

clone_size: many
v_call: TRBV5-4
j_call: TRBJ1-4
d_call: NA
cdr3_nt: TGTGCCAGCAGCTCAGGACAGACAACTAATGAAAAACTGTTTTTT
cdr3_aa: CASSSGQTTNEKLFF

clone_size: many
v_call: TRBV21-1
j_call: TRBJ2-2
d_call: NA
cdr3_nt: TGTGCCAGCAGCAATCGAGGGAACACCGGGGAGCTGTTTTTT
cdr3_aa: CASSNRGNTGELFF

clone_size: NA
v_call: TRBV3-1
j_call: TRBJ1-1
d_call: NA
cdr3_nt: TGTGCCAGCAGGGGACCAGGGAGCACTGAAGCTTCGTTT
cdr3_aa: CASRGPGSTEASF

clone_size: many
v_call: TRBV20-1
j_call: TRBJ1-5
d_call: TRBD1
cdr3_nt: TGCAGTGCTAACCGCGGGTCCTCGACAGGGGGCAATCAGCCCCAGCATTTT
cdr3_aa: CSANRGSSTGGNQPQHF

clone_size: NA
v_call: TRBV6-1
j_call: TRBJ2-6
d_call: NA
cdr3_nt: TGTGCCAGCAGTGAAAGGGCCTCTGGGGCCAACGTCCTGACTTTC
cdr3_aa: CASSERASGANVLTF

clone_size: many
v_call: TRBV28
j_call: TRBJ1-5
d_call: NA
cdr3_nt: TGTGCCAGCAGTTTTGACACGGTCAATCAGCCCCAGCATTTT
cdr3_aa: CASSFDTVNQPQHF

clone_size: many
v_call: TRBV20-1
j_call: TRBJ2-7
d_call: NA
cdr3_nt: TGCAGTGCGCCGGGACCGAACGTCTACGAGCAGTACTTC
cdr3_aa: CSAPGPNVYEQYF

clone_size: many
v_call: TRBV4-2
j_call: TRBJ1-5
d_call: NA
cdr3_nt: TGTGCCAGCAGCCCCAGGGATGGCCAGCCCCAGCATTTT
cdr3_aa: CASSPRDGQPQHF

clone_size: many
v_call: TRBV10-3
j_call: TRBJ2-3
d_call: TRBD2
cdr3_nt: TGTGCCATCCGGGGACTAGCGCGAACCCCAGATACGCAGTATTTT
cdr3_aa: CAIRGLARTPDTQYF

clone_size: many
v_call: TRBV29-1
j_call: TRBJ2-1
d_call: TRBD2
cdr3_nt: TGCAGCGTTGTAGCGGGGGAACTATTAGGGCAGTTCTTC
cdr3_aa: CSVVAGELLGQFF

clone_size: many
v_call: TRBV5-1
j_call: TRBJ2-1
d_call: TRBD2
cdr3_nt: TGCGCCAGCAGCTGGGATCCGGGACTAGCGGGTAGAAATGAGCAGTTCTTC
cdr3_aa: CASSWDPGLAGRNEQFF

clone_size: many
v_call: TRBV6-1
j_call: TRBJ2-7
d_call: NA
cdr3_nt: TGTGCCAGCAGTGGGTTATTCGGGTCCTACGTAACCTACGAGCAGTACTTC
cdr3_aa: CASSGLFGSYVTYEQYF

clone_size: many
v_call: TRBV19
j_call: TRBJ2-1
d_call: TRBD2
cdr3_nt: TGTGCCAGTACCCCGATAGCGGGCCTCTCCTACAATGAGCAGTTCTTC
cdr3_aa: CASTPIAGLSYNEQFF

clone_size: many
v_call: TRBV20-1
j_call: TRBJ2-3
d_call: NA
cdr3_nt: TGCAGTGCTACTCCCCATAAAGGGGGAGTCACAGATACGCAGTATTTT
cdr3_aa: CSATPHKGGVTDTQYF

clone_size: many
v_call: TRBV19
j_call: TRBJ2-3
d_call: TRBD1
cdr3_nt: TGTGCCAGTAGTATAAGGGACAGGTCCCCTCTGGCAGATACGCAGTATTTT
cdr3_aa: CASSIRDRSPLADTQYF

clone_size: many
v_call: TRBV9
j_call: TRBJ1-3
d_call: NA
cdr3_nt: TGTGCCAGCAGCGTAGACGGGCGCCCAACTGGAAACACCATATATTTT
cdr3_aa: CASSVDGRPTGNTIYF

clone_size: NA
v_call: TRBV30
j_call: TRBJ1-2
d_call: NA
cdr3_nt: TGTGCCTGGAGTCAACGGGGGAACTGTGGCTACACCTTC
cdr3_aa: CAWSQRGNCGYTF

clone_size: NA
v_call: TRBV5-1
j_call: TRBJ2-1
d_call: TRBD1
cdr3_nt: TGCGCCAGCAGCTCGGGACAGGGGGGTTACAATGAGCAGTTCTTC
cdr3_aa: CASSSGQGGYNEQFF

clone_size: many
v_call: TRBV29-1
j_call: TRBJ2-3
d_call: TRBD1
cdr3_nt: TGCAGCGTTGGGGACAGGAGCACAGATACGCAGTATTTT
cdr3_aa: CSVGDRSTDTQYF

clone_size: many
v_call: TRBV5-1
j_call: TRBJ2-2
d_call: TRBD2
cdr3_nt: TGCGCCAGCAGCTTCGCTAGCGGCTACACCGGGGAGCTGTTTTTT
cdr3_aa: CASSFASGYTGELFF

clone_size: many
v_call: TRBV4-1
j_call: TRBJ2-1
d_call: NA
cdr3_nt: TGCGCCAGCAGCCAAGATTCTTACAGCTCCTACAATGAGCAGTTCTTC
cdr3_aa: CASSQDSYSSYNEQFF

clone_size: many
v_call: TRBV12-3/TRBV12-4
j_call: TRBJ1-1
d_call: NA
cdr3_nt: TGTGCCAGCAGTTTGATGGGGGCGAACACTGAAGCTTTCTTT
cdr3_aa: CASSLMGANTEAFF

clone_size: many
v_call: TRBV3-1
j_call: TRBJ2-1
d_call: TRBD2
cdr3_nt: TGTGCCAGCAGCCAAACCGGGACTAGCGACAATGAGCAGTTCTTC
cdr3_aa: CASSQTGTSDNEQFF

clone_size: many
v_call: TRBV7-9
j_call: TRBJ2-3
d_call: TRBD2
cdr3_nt: TGTGCCAGCAGCTTAAGCGGGAGGCCCACAGATACGCAGTATTTT
cdr3_aa: CASSLSGRPTDTQYF

clone_size: NA
v_call: TRBV5-1
j_call: TRBJ1-1
d_call: TRBD1
cdr3_nt: TGCGCCAGCAGCTCGGGACAGCAGAACACTGGAGCTTCCTTT
cdr3_aa: CASSSGQQNTGASF

clone_size: many
v_call: TRBV7-8
j_call: TRBJ2-7
d_call: TRBD2
cdr3_nt: TGTGCCAGCAACCTCCTAGCGGGAGAGTCCTACGAGCAGTACTTC
cdr3_aa: CASNLLAGESYEQYF

clone_size: NA
v_call: TRBV29-1
j_call: TRBJ1-2
d_call: NA
cdr3_nt: TGCAGCGTGGGGCGAGAGGAGTATGGCTACACCTTC
cdr3_aa: CSVGREEYGYTF

clone_size: few
v_call: TRBV10-3
j_call: TRBJ2-3
d_call: TRBD1
cdr3_nt: TGTGCCATCAGTGAACAGGGGTGGGGGACAGATACGCAGTATTTT
cdr3_aa: CAISEQGWGTDTQYF

clone_size: NA
v_call: TRBV29-1
j_call: TRBJ2-1
d_call: TRBD1
cdr3_nt: TGCAGCGTTGCCCCGGGACAGGGATACAATGAGCAGTTCTTC
cdr3_aa: CSVAPGQGYNEQFF